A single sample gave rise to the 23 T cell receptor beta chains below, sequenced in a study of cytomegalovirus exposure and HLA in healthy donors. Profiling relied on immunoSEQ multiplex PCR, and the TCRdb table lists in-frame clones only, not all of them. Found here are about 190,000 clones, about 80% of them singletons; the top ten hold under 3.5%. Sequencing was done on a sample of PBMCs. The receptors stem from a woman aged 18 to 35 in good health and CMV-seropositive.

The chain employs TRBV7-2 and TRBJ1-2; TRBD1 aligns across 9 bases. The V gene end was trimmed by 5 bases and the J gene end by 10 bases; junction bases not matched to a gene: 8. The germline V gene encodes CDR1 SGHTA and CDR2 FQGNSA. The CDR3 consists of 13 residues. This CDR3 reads CASSPERTGVYTF. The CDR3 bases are TGTGCCAGCAGCCCAGAAAGGACAGGGGTCTACACCTTC.

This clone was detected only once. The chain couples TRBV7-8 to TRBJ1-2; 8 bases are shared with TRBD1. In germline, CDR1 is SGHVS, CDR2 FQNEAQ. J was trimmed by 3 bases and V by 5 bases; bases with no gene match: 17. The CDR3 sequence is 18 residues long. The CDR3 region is CASSLVSRGQGLDYGYTF. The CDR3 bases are TGTGCCAGCAGCCTTGTGTCCAGGGGGCAGGGTTTGGACTATGGCTACACCTTC. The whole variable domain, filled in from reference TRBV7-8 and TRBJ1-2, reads GAGVSQSPRYKVAKRGQDVALRCDPISGHVSLFWYQQALGQGPEFLTYFQNEAQLDKSGLPSDRFFAERPEGSVSTLKIQRTQQEDSAVYLCASSLVSRGQGLDYGYTFGSGTRLTVV.

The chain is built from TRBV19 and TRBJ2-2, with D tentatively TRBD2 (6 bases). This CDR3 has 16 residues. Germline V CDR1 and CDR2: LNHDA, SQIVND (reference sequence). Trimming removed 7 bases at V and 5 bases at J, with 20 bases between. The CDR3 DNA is TGTGCCAGTAAACGAGAGACTAGGTCGGCTACCGGGGAGCTGTTTTTT. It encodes CASKRETRSATGELFF.

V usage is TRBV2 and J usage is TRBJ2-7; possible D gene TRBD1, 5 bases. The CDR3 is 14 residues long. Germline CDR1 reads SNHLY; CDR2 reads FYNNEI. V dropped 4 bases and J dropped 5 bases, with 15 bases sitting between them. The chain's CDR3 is CASSGGRVMNEQYF. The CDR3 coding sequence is TGTGCCAGCAGTGGGGGCAGGGTAATGAACGAGCAGTACTTC.

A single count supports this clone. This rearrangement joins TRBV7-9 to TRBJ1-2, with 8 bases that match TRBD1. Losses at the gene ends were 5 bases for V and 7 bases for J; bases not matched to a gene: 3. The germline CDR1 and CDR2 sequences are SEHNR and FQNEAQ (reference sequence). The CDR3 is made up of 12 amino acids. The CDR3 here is CASSAGTGGYTF. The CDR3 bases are TGTGCCAGCAGCGCCGGGACAGGTGGCTACACCTTC.

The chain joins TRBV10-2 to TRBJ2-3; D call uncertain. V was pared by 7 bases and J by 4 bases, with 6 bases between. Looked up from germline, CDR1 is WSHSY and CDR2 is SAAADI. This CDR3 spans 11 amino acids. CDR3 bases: TGCGCCAGCACCTTGTCAGATACGCAGTATTTT. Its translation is CASTLSDTQYF.

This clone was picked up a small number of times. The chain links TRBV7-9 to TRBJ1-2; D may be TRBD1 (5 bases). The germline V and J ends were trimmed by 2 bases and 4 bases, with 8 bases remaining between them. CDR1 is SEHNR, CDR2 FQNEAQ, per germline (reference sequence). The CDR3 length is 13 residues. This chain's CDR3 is CASSLQGSYGYTF. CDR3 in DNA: TGTGCCAGCAGCTTACAGGGAAGCTATGGCTACACCTTC.

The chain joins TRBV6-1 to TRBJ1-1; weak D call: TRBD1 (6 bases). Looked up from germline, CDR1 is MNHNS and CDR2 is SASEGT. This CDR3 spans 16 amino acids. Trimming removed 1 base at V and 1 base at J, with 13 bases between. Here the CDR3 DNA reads TGTGCCAGCAGTGAAGGATGGGGAGGGGGGAACACTGAAGCTTTCTTT. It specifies CASSEGWGGGNTEAFF.

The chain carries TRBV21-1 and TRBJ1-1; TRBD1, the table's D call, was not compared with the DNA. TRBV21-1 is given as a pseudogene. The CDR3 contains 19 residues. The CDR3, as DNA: TGTGCCAGCAGCAAAGTATTGGTAGTCACAGCATGTCGGAACACTGAAGCTTTCTTT. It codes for CASSKVLVVTACRNTEAFF.

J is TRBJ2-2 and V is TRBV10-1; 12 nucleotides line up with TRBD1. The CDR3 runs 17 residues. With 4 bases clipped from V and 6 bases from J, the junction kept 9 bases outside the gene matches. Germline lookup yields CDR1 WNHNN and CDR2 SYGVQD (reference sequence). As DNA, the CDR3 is TGCGCCAGCAGTGGGACCGGGACAGGGGGCGCGGCCGGGGAGCTGTTTTTT. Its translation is CASSGTGTGGAAGELFF.

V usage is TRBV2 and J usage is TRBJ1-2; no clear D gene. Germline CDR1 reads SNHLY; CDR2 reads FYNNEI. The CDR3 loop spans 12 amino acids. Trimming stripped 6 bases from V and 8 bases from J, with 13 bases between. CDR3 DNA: TGTGCCAGCAGGATAACCGGGTGGGGCTACACCTTC. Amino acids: CASRITGWGYTF.

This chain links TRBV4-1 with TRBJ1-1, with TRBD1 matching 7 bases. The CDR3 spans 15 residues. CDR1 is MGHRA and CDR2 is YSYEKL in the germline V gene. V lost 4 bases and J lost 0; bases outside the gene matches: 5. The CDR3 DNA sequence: TGCGCCAGCAGCCTTAAGGGGGCAGTGAACACTGAAGCTTTCTTT. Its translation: CASSLKGAVNTEAFF.

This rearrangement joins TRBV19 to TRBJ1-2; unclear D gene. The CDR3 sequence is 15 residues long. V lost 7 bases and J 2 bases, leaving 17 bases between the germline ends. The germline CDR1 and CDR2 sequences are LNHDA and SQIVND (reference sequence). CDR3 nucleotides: TGTGCCAGTATTTATAGTAAGGAGCAGAACTATGGCTACACCTTC. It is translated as CASIYSKEQNYGYTF.

The CDR3 is CASSQVSSGGVTDTQYF. CDR3 in DNA: TGTGCCAGCAGCCAAGTCTCTAGCGGGGGGGTCACAGATACGCAGTATTTT. The rearrangement joins TRBV4-2 to TRBJ2-3; 12 bases line up with TRBD2. J gave up 2 bases and V 1 base, and 4 bases lay outside the gene matches. The CDR3 covers 17 residues. Germline V gene data show CDR1 as LGHNA and CDR2 as YNFKEQ.

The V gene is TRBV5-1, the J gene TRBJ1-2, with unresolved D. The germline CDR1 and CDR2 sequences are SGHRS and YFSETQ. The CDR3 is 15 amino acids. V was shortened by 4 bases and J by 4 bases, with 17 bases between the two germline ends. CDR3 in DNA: TGCGCCAGCAGCCTAGAATCGCGGGCAGTCTATGGCTACACCTTC. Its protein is CASSLESRAVYGYTF.

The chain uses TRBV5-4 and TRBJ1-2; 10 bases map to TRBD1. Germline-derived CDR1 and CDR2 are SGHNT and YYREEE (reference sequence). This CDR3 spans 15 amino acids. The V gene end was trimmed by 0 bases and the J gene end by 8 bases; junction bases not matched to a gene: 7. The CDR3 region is CASSLAGQGLWGYTF. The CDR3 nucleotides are TGTGCCAGCAGCTTGGCGGGACAGGGGTTATGGGGCTACACCTTC.

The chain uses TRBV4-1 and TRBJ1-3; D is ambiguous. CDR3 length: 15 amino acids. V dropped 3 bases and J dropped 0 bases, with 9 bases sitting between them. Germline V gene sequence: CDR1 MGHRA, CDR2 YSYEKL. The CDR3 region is CASSQEQYSGNTIYF. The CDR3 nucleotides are TGCGCCAGCAGCCAGGAACAGTACTCTGGAAACACCATATATTTT.

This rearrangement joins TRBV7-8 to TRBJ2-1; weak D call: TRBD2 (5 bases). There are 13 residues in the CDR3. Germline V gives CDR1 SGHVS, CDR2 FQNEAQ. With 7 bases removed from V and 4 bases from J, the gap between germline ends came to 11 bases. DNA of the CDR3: TGTGCCAGCACTACGCGGGCTTACAATGAGCAGTTCTTC. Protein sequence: CASTTRAYNEQFF.

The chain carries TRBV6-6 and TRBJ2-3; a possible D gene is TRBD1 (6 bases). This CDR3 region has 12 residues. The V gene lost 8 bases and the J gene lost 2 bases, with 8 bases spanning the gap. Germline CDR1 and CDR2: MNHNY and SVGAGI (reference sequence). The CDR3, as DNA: TGTGCCAGCCGGGACACCACAGATACGCAGTATTTT. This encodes CASRDTTDTQYF.

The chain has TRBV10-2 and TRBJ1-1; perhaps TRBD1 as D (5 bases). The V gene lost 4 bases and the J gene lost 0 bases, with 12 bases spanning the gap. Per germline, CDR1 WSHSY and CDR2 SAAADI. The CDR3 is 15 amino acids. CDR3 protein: CASSVQGILNTEAFF. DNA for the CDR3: TGCGCCAGCAGTGTTCAGGGCATTTTGAACACTGAAGCTTTCTTT.

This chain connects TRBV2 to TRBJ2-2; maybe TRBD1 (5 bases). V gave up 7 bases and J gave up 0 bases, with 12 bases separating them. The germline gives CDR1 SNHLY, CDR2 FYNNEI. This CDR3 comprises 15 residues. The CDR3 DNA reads TGTGCCAGCAAGTTAGAGACAGCGAACACCGGGGAGCTGTTTTTT. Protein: CASKLETANTGELFF. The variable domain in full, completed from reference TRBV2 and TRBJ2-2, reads EPEVTQTPSHQVTQMGQEVILRCVPISNHLYFYWYRQILGQKVEFLVSFYNNEISEKSEIFDDQFSVERPDGSNFTLKIRSTKLEDSAMYFCASKLETANTGELFFGEGSRLTVL.

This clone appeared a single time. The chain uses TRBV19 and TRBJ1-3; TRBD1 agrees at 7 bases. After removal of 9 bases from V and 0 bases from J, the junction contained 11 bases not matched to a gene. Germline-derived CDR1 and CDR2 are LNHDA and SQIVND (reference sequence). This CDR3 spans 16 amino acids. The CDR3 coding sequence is TGTGCCAGCCATGTACAGGGGACCAGCTCTGGAAACACCATATATTTT. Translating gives CASHVQGTSSGNTIYF.

The CDR3 region is CASSLIGENTEAFF. The CDR3 DNA is TGCGCCAGCAGCTTGATAGGAGAGAACACTGAAGCTTTCTTT. V usage is TRBV5-1 and J usage is TRBJ1-1, with unresolved D. Deletions cut 1 base from V and 1 base from J, with 8 bases between. This CDR3 is built from 14 residues. Germline CDR1 and CDR2: SGHRS and YFSETQ.